This T cell receptor beta chain stems from a study of T cells in Graves' hyperthyroidism and ophthalmopathy. This clonotype came up many times. Its target is not known. The CDR3 length is 13 residues. In germline, CDR1 is KGHDR, CDR2 SFDVKD. Trimming left V 4 bases short and J 2 bases short, with 8 bases between. General study results and limits: A model of 13 V-J pairs discriminated ophthalmopathy from stable hyperthyroidism. Blood samples included most of the expanded thyroid clonotypes exceeding 0.001.

RNA transcripts were the template for amplifying TCR beta CDR3 regions. First-round RT-PCR of the TCR CDR3 relied on the HTBI primer set. TCRdb analysed the multiplex PCR reads with MiXCR anew, one entry per CDR3 protein. Of under 500,000 distinct CDR3 sequences in the sample, roughly an eighth were seen once. Disease duration was under 3 months in the ophthalmopathy patients, who also had a Clinical Activity Score of at least 3 and a NOSPECS grade of at least 4. Fresh peripheral blood, 7.5 to 10 ml, yielded the PBMCs. Material: blood. This clonotype originated in a man aged 50-60 years with Graves' ophthalmopathy. The chain links TRBV24-1 to TRBJ2-7, with D possibly TRBD1 on 6 matching bases. This CDR3 reads CATSDRTAYEQYF. In DNA form, the CDR3 reads TGTGCCACCAGTGACCGGACAGCCTACGAGCAGTACTTC.